These 30 T cell receptor beta chains were sequenced from one sample in a study of blood T cell repertoires in COVID-19. Clones were sequenced by immunoSEQ multiplex PCR, and TCRdb holds only the in-frame ones, with some missing. Found here are about 400,000 clones, around 90% of them singletons; the top ten hold around 1.9%. Sequenced: PBMCs or T cells enriched from blood (not recorded which). The receptors come from a woman aged 40-49 years with acute COVID-19.

This clone has a handful of counts. The chain links TRBV19 to TRBJ1-1, with TRBD1 identical over 7 bases. The CDR3 consists of 13 residues. Germline-derived CDR1 and CDR2 are LNHDA and SQIVND (reference sequence). The V gene end was trimmed by 1 base and the J gene end by 7 bases; junction bases not matched to a gene: 3. CDR3 sequence: CASSIGDSFEAFF. Here the CDR3 DNA reads TGTGCCAGTAGTATAGGGGACAGCTTTGAAGCTTTCTTT.

The chain has TRBV25-1 and TRBJ1-1; perhaps TRBD1 as D (5 bases). Trimming stripped 6 bases from V and 5 bases from J, with 16 bases between. The length of the CDR3 is 14 residues. Germline CDR1 reads MGHDK; CDR2 reads SYGVNS. The CDR3 nucleotides are TGTGCCAGCAGGCCGCCGGGAGGGGAGACTGAAGCTTTCTTT. This codes for CASRPPGGETEAFF.

This chain uses TRBV19 with TRBJ1-3; D remains unclear. Germline CDR1 reads LNHDA; CDR2 reads SQIVND (reference sequence). Trimming pared 5 bases from V and 1 base from J, leaving 9 bases between. The CDR3 totals 14 residues. As DNA, the CDR3 is TGTGCCAGTAGTCCAGATGGTTCTGGAAACACCATATATTTT. Its protein product is CASSPDGSGNTIYF.

The genes are TRBV23-1 and TRBJ1-1, with 10 positions matching TRBD1. TRBV23-1 is an ORF for which the function is uncertain. Trimming removed 2 bases from V and 3 bases from J; junction bases left unmatched: 3. This CDR3 contains 15 residues. The CDR3 here is CASSQGTGADTEAFF. The CDR3 nucleotides are TGCGCCAGCAGTCAAGGGACAGGGGCGGACACTGAAGCTTTCTTT.

The genes are TRBV29-1 and TRBJ1-2; 8 bases line up with TRBD1. The CDR3 has 12 amino acids. Germline V gene sequence: CDR1 SQVTM, CDR2 ANQGSEA. The ends lost 3 bases at V and 7 bases at J; junction bases unmatched: 4. CDR3 residues: CSVDVQGAGYTF. For the CDR3, the DNA is TGCAGCGTTGATGTCCAGGGGGCTGGCTACACCTTC.

This sequence joins TRBV11-2 and TRBJ2-7; perhaps TRBD1 as D (6 bases). V was trimmed by 5 bases and J by 0 bases, leaving 17 bases between them. The CDR3 has 16 amino acids. CDR1 and CDR2 from the germline V gene are SGHAT and FQNNGV. In nucleotides, the CDR3 is TGTGCCAGCAGCCCTTCCTACGGGACACCCTCCTACGAGCAGTACTTC. It codes for CASSPSYGTPSYEQYF. Full variable domain (remainder filled in from reference TRBV11-2 and TRBJ2-7): EAGVAQSPRYKIIEKRQSVAFWCNPISGHATLYWYQQILGQGPKLLIQFQNNGVVDDSQLPKDRFSAERLKGVDSTLKIQPAKLEDSAVYLCASSPSYGTPSYEQYFGPGTRLTVT.

The CDR3 DNA sequence: TGTGCCAGTAGTATCTCTCAGGGGAGCTACTACGAGCAGTACTTC. As protein: CASSISQGSYYEQYF. The J gene is TRBJ2-7, the V gene TRBV19, with a tentative D call TRBD1 (6 bases). Germline V gene data show CDR1 as LNHDA and CDR2 as SQIVND (reference sequence). The CDR3 has 15 residues. With 3 bases removed from V and 3 bases from J, the gap between germline ends came to 15 bases.

The rearrangement uses TRBV15 and TRBJ1-5, with no clear D. Germline CDR1 LNHNV, CDR2 YYDKDF (reference sequence). Trimming cost V 0 bases and J 9 bases, with 12 bases left between them. The CDR3 covers 14 residues. Written as DNA, the CDR3 is TGTGCCACCAGCAGAGATAGCAAGTTCCGGCCCCAGCATTTT. This encodes CATSRDSKFRPQHF. The full variable domain, in which reference TRBV15 and TRBJ1-5 provide the parts outside the CDR3, is DAMVIQNPRYQVTQFGKPVTLSCSQTLNHNVMYWYQQKSSQAPKLLFHYYDKDFNNEADTPDNFQSRRPNTSFCFLDIRSPGLGDTAMYLCATSRDSKFRPQHFGDGTRLSIL.

The chain combines TRBV6-5 with TRBJ1-1; D perhaps matches TRBD1 (6 bases). This CDR3 comprises 15 residues. Per the germline V gene, CDR1 is MNHEY and CDR2 is SVGAGI. V shed 2 bases and J shed 0 bases, with 10 bases lying between them. Here the CDR3 DNA reads TGTGCCAGCAGTTACGGGGGGGCAGTGAACACTGAAGCTTTCTTT. Its protein product is CASSYGGAVNTEAFF.

The chain couples TRBV3-1 (or the pseudogene TRBV3-2) to TRBJ1-5; TRBD1 is a possible D gene (6 bases). Germline loops: CDR1 LGHDT, CDR2 YNNKEL (reference sequence). Between the trimmed V and J ends, which lost 1 base and 7 bases, there was a span of 11 bases. There are 14 residues in the CDR3. DNA of the CDR3: TGTGCCAGCAGCCAAGGCAGGGGCAGACAGCCCCAGCATTTT. Protein: CASSQGRGRQPQHF.

This chain uses TRBV5-6 with TRBJ2-1; 15 bases line up with TRBD2. From germline, CDR1 is SGHDT and CDR2 YYEEEE. V shed 3 bases and J 4 bases; nucleotides not matched to a gene: 5. CDR3 size: 17 residues. DNA for the CDR3: TGTGCCAGCAGCTCTCTGGGACTAGCGGGGGGTTACAATGAGCAGTTCTTC. Translated, it gives CASSSLGLAGGYNEQFF.

The chain couples TRBV5-1 to TRBJ1-1, with TRBD1 as a possible D gene (5 bases). The CDR3 runs to 16 residues. The V end was cut by 2 bases, the J end by 0 bases, with 14 bases between. Germline CDR1 reads SGHRS; CDR2 reads YFSETQ. CDR3 residues: CASSFGRGEMNTEAFF. As DNA, the CDR3 is TGCGCCAGCAGCTTTGGGAGGGGAGAGATGAACACTGAAGCTTTCTTT.

The chain has TRBV3-1 (or the pseudogene TRBV3-2) and TRBJ2-5, with TRBD2 as a possible D gene (5 bases). CDR3 size: 14 residues. The germline gives CDR1 LGHDT, CDR2 YNNKEL (reference sequence). The V and J ends lost 5 bases and 8 bases respectively, with 18 bases between them. As DNA, the CDR3 is TGTGCCAGCAGCTCCGGGGAGACGACCGAAACCCAGTACTTC. Its translation is CASSSGETTETQYF.

The CDR3: CASSGQGAMNTEAFF. The CDR3 DNA sequence: TGTGCCAGCTCCGGACAGGGGGCCATGAACACTGAAGCTTTCTTT. The chain is built from TRBV18 and TRBJ1-1; 11 bases are shared with TRBD1. The CDR3 runs to 15 residues. Germline CDR1 reads KGHSH; CDR2 reads LQKENI. Losses at the gene ends were 6 bases for V and 0 bases for J; bases not matched to a gene: 3.

The J gene is TRBJ2-7, the V gene TRBV10-3, with D possibly matching TRBD1 (5 bases). Trimming shortened V by 2 bases and J by 1 base, and 6 bases separated the two germline ends. This CDR3 spans 13 amino acids. Germline values: CDR1 ENHRY, CDR2 SYGVKD. CDR3 DNA sequence: TGTGCCATCAGTGAGCAGGGATCCTACGAGCAGTACTTC. Translating gives CAISEQGSYEQYF.

The chain is built from TRBV29-1 and TRBJ1-2; D not certain. Germline CDR1 and CDR2: SQVTM and ANQGSEA. V lost 3 bases and J lost 2, with 13 bases in between. The CDR3 sequence is 14 residues long. CDR3 nucleotide sequence: TGCAGCGTTGACCAGAAGACACCCAACTATGGCTACACCTTC. Residues: CSVDQKTPNYGYTF. The variable domain in full, with the rest retrieved from reference TRBV29-1 and TRBJ1-2, is SAVISQKPSRDICQRGTSLTIQCQVDSQVTMMFWYRQQPGQSLTLIATANQGSEATYESGFVIDKFPISRPNLTFSTLTVSNMSPEDSSIYLCSVDQKTPNYGYTFGSGTRLTVV.

This chain connects TRBV4-1 to TRBJ2-7; D perhaps matches TRBD1 (6 bases). V lost 4 bases and J 6 bases, leaving 13 bases between the germline ends. The CDR3 sequence is 13 residues long. Looked up from germline, CDR1 is MGHRA and CDR2 is YSYEKL. The chain's CDR3 is CASSLTGLGEQYF. The CDR3 nucleotides read TGCGCCAGCAGCCTGACAGGTCTAGGCGAGCAGTACTTC.

V is TRBV27 and J is TRBJ1-5; weak D call: TRBD1 (5 bases). Germline CDR1 and CDR2: MNHEY and SMNVEV (reference sequence). This CDR3 spans 15 amino acids. V shed 5 bases and J shed 3 bases, with 14 bases lying between them. The CDR3 here is CASSPVTGINQPQHF. The CDR3 bases are TGTGCCAGCAGTCCAGTCACAGGTATCAATCAGCCCCAGCATTTT.

This chain connects TRBV4-1 to TRBJ2-3; D ambiguous. V dropped 0 bases and J dropped 8 bases, with 9 bases sitting between them. The germline V gene encodes CDR1 MGHRA and CDR2 YSYEKL. The CDR3 loop spans 13 amino acids. CDR3 sequence (DNA): TGCGCCAGCAGCCAAGAACCCACCGGTACGCAGTATTTT. This gives the protein CASSQEPTGTQYF.

This chain uses TRBV6-5 with TRBJ1-2; 11 bases are a match to TRBD1. The CDR3 sequence is 14 residues long. The V and J ends lost 6 bases and 8 bases, in that order; junction bases with no gene match: 8. The germline V gene has CDR1 MNHEY and CDR2 SVGAGI. Here the CDR3 reads CASRRTGGQGGYTF. The DNA of the CDR3 is TGTGCCAGCAGGAGGACAGGGGGCCAGGGGGGCTACACCTTC.

The chain couples TRBV18 to TRBJ1-6; TRBD1 aligns across 7 bases. V shed 4 bases and J 8 bases; nucleotides not matched to a gene: 5. Germline CDR1 is KGHSH and CDR2 is LQKENI. This CDR3 has 14 amino acids. The CDR3, as DNA: TGTGCCAGCTCACTCCGCCAGGGGGATTCACCCCTCCACTTT. Protein product: CASSLRQGDSPLHF.

This clone was seen only once. The gene calls are TRBV5-1 and TRBJ2-5; D is unresolved. The CDR3 length is 15 residues. The V and J ends lost 4 bases and 1 base respectively, with 14 bases between them. Germline assignment: CDR1 SGHRS and CDR2 YFSETQ. CDR3 sequence (DNA): TGCGCCAGCAGCCACGACCTAGGAGTCCAAGAGACCCAGTACTTC. It is translated as CASSHDLGVQETQYF.

As concerns this clone: Other DNA sequences in this sample translate to the same CDR3. The V gene is TRBV6-5, the J gene TRBJ2-2; 8 positions match TRBD1. The CDR3 runs to 14 residues. Unmatched junction bases numbered 3, after V lost 6 bases and J lost 3 bases. Germline V gene sequence: CDR1 MNHEY, CDR2 SVGAGI. The CDR3 DNA sequence: TGTGCCAGCAGCCGGGACAGGTACACCGGGGAGCTGTTTTTT. This translates into CASSRDRYTGELFF.

The count of this clone is one. The chain has TRBV3-1 (or the pseudogene TRBV3-2) and TRBJ1-1, with 7 nucleotides matching TRBD1. The length of the CDR3 is 11 residues. V lost 1 base, J lost 10 bases, and 0 bases stayed unmatched. The germline V gene encodes CDR1 LGHDT and CDR2 YNNKEL (reference sequence). CDR3: CASSQGQGAFF. The CDR3 coding sequence is TGTGCCAGCAGCCAAGGACAGGGAGCTTTCTTT.

The gene calls are TRBV3-1 (or the pseudogene TRBV3-2) and TRBJ1-1; a weak D match, TRBD1 (6 bases). Germline values: CDR1 LGHDT, CDR2 YNNKEL (reference sequence). The CDR3 is made up of 17 amino acids. Trimming took off 0 bases at V and 2 bases at J, with 16 bases between the two ends. CDR3 region: CASSQDPRRGDNTEAFF. The CDR3, as DNA: TGTGCCAGCAGCCAAGACCCTCGCAGGGGAGATAACACTGAAGCTTTCTTT.

The gene calls are TRBV25-1 and TRBJ2-1, with 7 bases fitting TRBD1. Germline assignment: CDR1 MGHDK and CDR2 SYGVNS. Trimming took 4 bases from V and 2 from J; bases not matched to a gene: 8. The CDR3 totals 16 residues. This CDR3 is CASSAMTGRTYNEQFF. CDR3 DNA: TGTGCCAGCAGTGCCATGACAGGGCGAACCTACAATGAGCAGTTCTTC.

The chain is built from TRBV28 and TRBJ1-5; no reliable D call. The length of the CDR3 is 14 residues. V was clipped by 3 bases and J by 5 bases, with 11 bases between them. In germline, CDR1 is MDHEN, CDR2 SYDVKM. The CDR3: CASSFLEKYQPQHF. CDR3 nucleotide sequence: TGTGCCAGCAGTTTCTTAGAAAAATATCAGCCCCAGCATTTT.

The chain joins TRBV30 to TRBJ1-2, with unresolved D. With 2 bases removed from V and 9 bases from J, the gap between germline ends came to 10 bases. The CDR3 spans 11 residues. Germline V gives CDR1 GTSNPN, CDR2 SVGIG (reference sequence). The CDR3 DNA sequence: TGTGCCTGGAGTAGTGGGCTGAGCTACACCTTC. It encodes CAWSSGLSYTF.

V usage is TRBV11-2 and J usage is TRBJ1-4, with 9 bases lining up with TRBD1. CDR1 SGHAT and CDR2 FQNNGV come from the germline V gene. CDR3 size: 18 residues. V trimming: 5 bases; J trimming: 7 bases; junction bases outside the gene matches: 17. CDR3 sequence reads: CASSKTGGAGRVIEKLFF. For the CDR3, the DNA is TGTGCCAGCAGCAAAACAGGGGGCGCCGGTCGTGTAATTGAAAAACTGTTTTTT. Full variable domain (outside the CDR3, taken from reference TRBV11-2 and TRBJ1-4): EAGVAQSPRYKIIEKRQSVAFWCNPISGHATLYWYQQILGQGPKLLIQFQNNGVVDDSQLPKDRFSAERLKGVDSTLKIQPAKLEDSAVYLCASSKTGGAGRVIEKLFFGSGTQLSVL.

The chain employs TRBV4-1 and TRBJ2-2; maybe TRBD2 (5 bases). The V and J ends lost 7 bases and 5 bases respectively, with 14 bases between them. CDR1 MGHRA and CDR2 YSYEKL come from the germline V gene. The CDR3 has 14 residues. CDR3 residues: CASMLAGGTGELFF. CDR3 coding DNA: TGCGCCAGCATGTTGGCGGGTGGAACCGGGGAGCTGTTTTTT.